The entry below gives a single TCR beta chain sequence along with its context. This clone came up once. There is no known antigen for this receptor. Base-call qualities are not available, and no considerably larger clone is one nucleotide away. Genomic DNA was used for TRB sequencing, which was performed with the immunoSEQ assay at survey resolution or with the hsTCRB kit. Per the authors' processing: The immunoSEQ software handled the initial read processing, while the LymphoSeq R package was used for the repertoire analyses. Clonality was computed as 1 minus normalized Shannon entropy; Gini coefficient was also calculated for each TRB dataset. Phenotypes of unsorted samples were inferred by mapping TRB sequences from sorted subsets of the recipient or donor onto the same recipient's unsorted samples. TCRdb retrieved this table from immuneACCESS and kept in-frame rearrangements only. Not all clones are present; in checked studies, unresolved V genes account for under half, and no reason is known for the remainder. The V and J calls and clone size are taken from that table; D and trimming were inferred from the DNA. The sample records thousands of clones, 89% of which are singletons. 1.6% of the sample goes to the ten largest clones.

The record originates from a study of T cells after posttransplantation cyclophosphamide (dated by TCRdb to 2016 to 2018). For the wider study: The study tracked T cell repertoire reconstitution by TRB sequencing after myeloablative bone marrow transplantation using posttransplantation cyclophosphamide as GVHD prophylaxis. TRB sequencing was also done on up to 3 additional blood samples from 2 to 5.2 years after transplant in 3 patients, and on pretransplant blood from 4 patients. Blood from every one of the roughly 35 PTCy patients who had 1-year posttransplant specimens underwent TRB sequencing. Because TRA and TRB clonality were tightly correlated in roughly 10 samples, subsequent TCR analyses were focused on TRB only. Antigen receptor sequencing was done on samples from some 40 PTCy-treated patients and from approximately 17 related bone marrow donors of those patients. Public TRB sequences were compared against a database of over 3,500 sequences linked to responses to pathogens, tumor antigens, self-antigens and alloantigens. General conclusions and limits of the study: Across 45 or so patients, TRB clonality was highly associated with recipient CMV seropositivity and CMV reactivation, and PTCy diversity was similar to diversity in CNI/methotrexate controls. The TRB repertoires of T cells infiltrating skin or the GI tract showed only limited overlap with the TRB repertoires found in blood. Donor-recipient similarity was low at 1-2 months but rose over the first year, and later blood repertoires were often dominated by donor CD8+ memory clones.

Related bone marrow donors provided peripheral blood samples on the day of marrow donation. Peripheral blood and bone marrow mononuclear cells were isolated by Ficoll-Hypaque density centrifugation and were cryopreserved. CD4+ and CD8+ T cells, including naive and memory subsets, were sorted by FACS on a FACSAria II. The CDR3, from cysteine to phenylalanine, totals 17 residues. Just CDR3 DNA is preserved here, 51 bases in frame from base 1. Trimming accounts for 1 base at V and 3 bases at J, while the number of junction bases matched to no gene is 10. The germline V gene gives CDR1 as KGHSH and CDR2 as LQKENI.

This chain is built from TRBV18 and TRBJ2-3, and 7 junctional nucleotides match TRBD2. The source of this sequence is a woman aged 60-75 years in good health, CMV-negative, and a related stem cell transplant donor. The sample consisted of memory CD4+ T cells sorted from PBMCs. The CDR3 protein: CASSPRPAGAGTDTQYF. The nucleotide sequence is TGTGCCAGCTCACCACGACCGGCGGGAGCGGGGACAGATACGCAGTATTTT. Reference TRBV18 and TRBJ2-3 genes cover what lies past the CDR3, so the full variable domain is NAGVMQNPRHLVRRRGQEARLRCSPMKGHSHVYWYRQLPEEGLKFMVYLQKENIIDESGMPKERFSAEFPKEGPSILRIQQVVRGDSAAYFCASSPRPAGAGTDTQYFGPGTRLTVL.